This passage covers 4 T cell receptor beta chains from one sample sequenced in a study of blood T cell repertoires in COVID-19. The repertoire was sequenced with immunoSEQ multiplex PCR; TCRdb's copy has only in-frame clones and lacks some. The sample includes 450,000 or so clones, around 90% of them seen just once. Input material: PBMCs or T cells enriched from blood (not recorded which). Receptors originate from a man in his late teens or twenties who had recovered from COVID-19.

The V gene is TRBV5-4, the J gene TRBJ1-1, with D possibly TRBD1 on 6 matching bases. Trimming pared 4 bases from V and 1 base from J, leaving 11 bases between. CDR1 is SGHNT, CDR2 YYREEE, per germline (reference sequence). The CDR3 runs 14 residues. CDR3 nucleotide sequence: TGTGCCAGCAGCCCGTCGGACAGGAACACTGAAGCTTTCTTT. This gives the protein CASSPSDRNTEAFF.

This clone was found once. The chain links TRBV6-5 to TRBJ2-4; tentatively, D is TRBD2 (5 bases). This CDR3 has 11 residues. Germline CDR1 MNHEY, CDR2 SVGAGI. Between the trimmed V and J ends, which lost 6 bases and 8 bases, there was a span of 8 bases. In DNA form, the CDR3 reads TGTGCCAGCAGCACTAGTGACATTCAGTACTTC. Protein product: CASSTSDIQYF.

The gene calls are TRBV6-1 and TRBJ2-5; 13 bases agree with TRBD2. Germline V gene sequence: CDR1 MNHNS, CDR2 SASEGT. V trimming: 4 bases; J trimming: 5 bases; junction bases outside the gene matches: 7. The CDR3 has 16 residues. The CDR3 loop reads CASSGPGLAGLETQYF. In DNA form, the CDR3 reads TGTGCCAGCAGTGGACCGGGACTAGCGGGGTTGGAGACCCAGTACTTC.

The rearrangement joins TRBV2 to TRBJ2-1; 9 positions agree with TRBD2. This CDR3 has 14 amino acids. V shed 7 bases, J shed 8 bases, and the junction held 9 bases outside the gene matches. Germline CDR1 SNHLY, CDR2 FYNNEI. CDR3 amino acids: CASNLAGVLDEQFF. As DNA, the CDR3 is TGTGCCAGCAATTTAGCGGGGGTCTTGGATGAGCAGTTCTTC.